This entry describes one TCR beta chain. This sample was included in a study of control samples from healthy donors and cancer patients. V was pared by 5 bases and J by 0 bases, with 12 bases of the junction left unmatched. Germline CDR1 and CDR2: GTSNPN and SVGIG (reference sequence). CDR3 size: 17 residues. Sequenced by immunoSEQ multiplex PCR; TCRdb stores in-frame clones only, minus some. The sample carries 120,000 or so clones, 80% to 95% recorded once. This sequence was found in a young man in good health. Sequenced material: blood. The chain joins TRBV30 to TRBJ2-1; the match to TRBD2 covers 8 bases. CDR3 sequence: CAWYLAGLTSSYNEQFF. In DNA form, the CDR3 reads TGTGCCTGGTATCTAGCGGGCCTTACTTCCTCCTACAATGAGCAGTTCTTC. Variable domain in full (rest from reference TRBV30 and TRBJ2-1): SQTIHQWPATLVQPVGSPLSLECTVEGTSNPNLYWYRQAAGRGLQLLFYSVGIGQISSEVPQNLSASRPQDRQFILSSKKLLLSDSGFYLCAWYLAGLTSSYNEQFFGPGTRLTVL.